A single sample is the source of the 32 T cell receptor beta chains below, sequenced in a study of blood T cell repertoires in COVID-19. The assay was immunoSEQ multiplex PCR, and TCRdb's table has in-frame clones only and misses some. This table has around 87,000 clones, approximately 80% appearing once. The sequenced sample consisted of peripheral blood. These receptors came from a woman older than 75 with acute or convalescent COVID-19.

The CDR3 loop is CAWSPLSGGAPYEQYF. The CDR3 nucleotides are TGTGCCTGGAGTCCCCTTAGCGGGGGGGCCCCCTACGAGCAGTACTTC. The chain combines TRBV30 with TRBJ2-7; 11 nucleotides line up with TRBD2. With V trimmed by 2 bases and J by 2 bases, 8 bases remained unmatched. The CDR3 spans 16 residues. Germline V gene data show CDR1 as GTSNPN and CDR2 as SVGIG (reference sequence).

V and J are TRBV30 and TRBJ2-5, with 7 positions matching TRBD2. CDR3 length equals 13 residues. Trimming cost V 1 base and J 5 bases; bases outside gene matches: 4. CDR1 is GTSNPN, CDR2 SVGIG, per germline (reference sequence). This CDR3 reads CAWSGGSFETQYF. The DNA for the CDR3 is TGTGCCTGGAGTGGCGGGAGTTTTGAGACCCAGTACTTC.

The chain links TRBV6-5 to TRBJ1-2, with TRBD1 matching 8 bases. The CDR3 is 14 residues long. The germline V gene has CDR1 MNHEY and CDR2 SVGAGI. V shed 7 bases, J shed 4 bases, and the junction held 8 bases outside the gene matches. DNA for the CDR3: TGTGCCAGCAAGGCTTCAGGGGGCGGCTATGGCTACACCTTC. It encodes CASKASGGGYGYTF.

The rearrangement links TRBV4-2 to TRBJ2-1, with D possibly being TRBD2 (5 bases). This CDR3 is 14 amino acids long. The ends were cut back, 0 bases at V and 6 bases at J, with 9 bases in the middle. The germline V gene has CDR1 LGHNA and CDR2 YNFKEQ. Written as DNA, the CDR3 is TGTGCCAGCAGCCAAGATCGGGGTCTCAATGAGCAGTTCTTC. This sequence encodes CASSQDRGLNEQFF.

The gene calls are TRBV29-1 and TRBJ1-1; D gene ambiguous. The CDR3 extends over 15 amino acids. CDR1 and CDR2 from the germline V gene are SQVTM and ANQGSEA. Trimming shortened V by 2 bases and J by 4 bases, and 17 bases separated the two germline ends. The CDR3 nucleotides are TGCAGCGTTGAAAATGAGGGCAGAGGGCCCACTGAAGCTTTCTTT. Translated: CSVENEGRGPTEAFF. Full variable domain (remainder filled in from reference TRBV29-1 and TRBJ1-1): SAVISQKPSRDICQRGTSLTIQCQVDSQVTMMFWYRQQPGQSLTLIATANQGSEATYESGFVIDKFPISRPNLTFSTLTVSNMSPEDSSIYLCSVENEGRGPTEAFFGQGTRLTVV.

V is TRBV19 and J is TRBJ1-1; D remains unclear. This CDR3 is 14 amino acids long. Germline V gives CDR1 LNHDA, CDR2 SQIVND (reference sequence). V was clipped by 4 bases and J by 5 bases, with 14 bases between them. The CDR3 is CASSTPRGVTEAFF. The CDR3 coding sequence is TGTGCCAGTAGTACCCCCCGCGGGGTAACTGAAGCTTTCTTT.

To note about this clone: A junction boundary mismatches the germline segment, possibly from a read error. The chain couples TRBV20-1 to TRBJ2-1, with D possibly being TRBD1 (5 bases). The CDR3 spans 16 residues. CDR1 and CDR2 from the germline V gene are DFQATT and SNEGSKA (reference sequence). In DNA, the CDR3 is TGCAGTGCTAGTCGTTTCAGGGCCCGCTCCGACAATGAGCAGTTCTTC. Its translation is CSASRFRARSDNEQFF.

In DNA, the CDR3 is TGTGCCACCAGTGCCTGGGTCCCGGGGAGAAACACAGATACGCAGTATTTT. It codes for CATSAWVPGRNTDTQYF. The chain employs TRBV24-1 and TRBJ2-3, with a possible D match to TRBD2 (5 bases). Deletions cut 5 bases from V and 2 bases from J, with 19 bases between. Germline V CDR1 and CDR2: KGHDR, SFDVKD. The CDR3 has 17 residues.

The genes are TRBV19 and TRBJ1-1, with 9 positions matching TRBD1. The germline CDR1 and CDR2 sequences are LNHDA and SQIVND (reference sequence). J lost 5 bases, V lost 10 bases, and 11 bases had no gene match. The CDR3 runs to 14 residues. DNA for the CDR3: TGTGCCATCGATCCACAGGGGGCAGGTACTGAAGCTTTCTTT. It specifies CAIDPQGAGTEAFF.

This chain links TRBV5-4 with TRBJ2-5; D ambiguous. Trimming left V 3 bases short and J 5 bases short, with 8 bases between. The CDR3 totals 12 residues. Germline V lookup: CDR1 SGHNT, CDR2 YYREEE (reference sequence). CDR3 amino acids: CASSSSGETQYF. Written as DNA, the CDR3 is TGTGCCAGCAGCTCCTCCGGGGAGACCCAGTACTTC.

The CDR3 nucleotides are TGTGCCAGCAGCGCCCTAGGTACCGGGGAGCTGTTTTTT. This sequence encodes CASSALGTGELFF. The chain employs TRBV6-4 and TRBJ2-2, with unresolved D. V was clipped by 6 bases and J by 5 bases, with 10 bases between them. The CDR3 is 13 amino acids. Germline V gene lookup returns CDR1 MRHNA and CDR2 SNTAGT.

DNA of the CDR3: TGTGCCAGCAGTCCCCAAAGTAGCGGGAGGAGGGATACGCAGTATTTT. Translated: CASSPQSSGRRDTQYF. J is TRBJ2-3 and V is TRBV27; 10 nucleotides match TRBD2. The V and J ends lost 5 bases and 6 bases, in that order; junction bases with no gene match: 11. CDR3 length equals 16 residues. Germline values: CDR1 MNHEY, CDR2 SMNVEV (reference sequence).

The table lists this clone with a few counts. The CDR3 nucleotides are TGTGCCAGCAGCCAAGGGGCGGGGGGCACAGATACGCAGTATTTT. It specifies CASSQGAGGTDTQYF. This chain joins TRBV4-2 and TRBJ2-3, with 7 bases identical to TRBD2. V dropped 1 base and J dropped 1; count of bases not matched to a gene: 2. This CDR3 region has 15 residues. In germline, CDR1 is LGHNA, CDR2 YNFKEQ.

V and J are TRBV25-1 and TRBJ1-1; 8 bases are a match to TRBD1. Trimming cost V 3 bases and J 11 bases; bases outside gene matches: 8. Germline-derived CDR1 and CDR2 are MGHDK and SYGVNS. The CDR3 has 13 residues. Written as DNA, the CDR3 is TGTGCCAGCAGTGACCTAGACAGGGGACGGGCTTTCTTT. Its translation is CASSDLDRGRAFF.

The rearrangement uses TRBV6-5 and TRBJ1-4, with 7 bases matching TRBD1. The CDR3 consists of 15 residues. Germline lookup yields CDR1 MNHEY and CDR2 SVGAGI. The trim removed 7 bases at V and 7 bases at J, leaving 12 bases unmatched. For the CDR3, the DNA is TGTGCCAGCACCCGATGGAGGGGGCGGGTTGAAAAACTGTTTTTT. Translation gives CASTRWRGRVEKLFF.

This chain uses TRBV6-1 with TRBJ2-1; no clear D. The germline V gene encodes CDR1 MNHNS and CDR2 SASEGT. The V gene lost 0 bases and the J gene lost 12 bases, with 9 bases spanning the gap. The CDR3 is made up of 12 amino acids. CDR3 residues: CASSEASRRQFF. The CDR3 DNA sequence: TGTGCCAGCAGTGAAGCTTCTAGGAGGCAGTTCTTC.

This chain uses TRBV18 with TRBJ1-1, with TRBD1 identical over 8 bases. The CDR3 contains 14 residues. Losses at the gene ends were 5 bases for V and 4 bases for J; bases not matched to a gene: 6. The germline CDR1 and CDR2 sequences are KGHSH and LQKENI. In nucleotides, the CDR3 is TGTGCCAGCTCAATAACAGGGGGAAGCACTGAAGCTTTCTTT. This sequence encodes CASSITGGSTEAFF.

The chain is built from TRBV6-2 or TRBV6-3 and TRBJ1-2, with 8 bases aligning to TRBD1. J lost 12 bases, V lost 5 bases, and 5 bases had no gene match. The length of the CDR3 is 11 residues. The germline V gene has CDR1 MNHEY and CDR2 SVGEGT. The CDR3: CASSGRGRDTF. Here the CDR3 DNA reads TGTGCCAGCAGTGGCAGGGGGCGCGACACCTTC.

The chain recombines TRBV6-5 with TRBJ1-1; tentative D call: TRBD1 (5 bases). The CDR3 contains 14 residues. V dropped 0 bases and J dropped 5 bases, with 10 bases sitting between them. Germline V gene sequence: CDR1 MNHEY, CDR2 SVGAGI. In DNA, the CDR3 is TGTGCCAGCAGTTACTCGATCGGGGGGACTGAAGCTTTCTTT. This encodes CASSYSIGGTEAFF.

The CDR3 DNA is TGTGCCAGCAGGATGACTAGCGGGGTAAAAGAGACCCAGTACTTC. Encoded protein: CASRMTSGVKETQYF. The rearrangement links TRBV2 to TRBJ2-5, with 11 bases aligning to TRBD2. The germline V gene encodes CDR1 SNHLY and CDR2 FYNNEI. V dropped 6 bases and J dropped 3; count of bases not matched to a gene: 6. The CDR3 is 15 residues long.

The V gene is TRBV7-2, the J gene TRBJ2-3; 9 bases are shared with TRBD2. This CDR3 contains 16 residues. Germline CDR1 SGHTA, CDR2 FQGNSA. The junction had 9 bases not matched to a gene; V was cut back by 3 bases and J by 5 bases. The CDR3 DNA sequence: TGTGCCAGCAGCTTCCCTTTAGCGGGGGCCCTAGATACGCAGTATTTT. It translates to CASSFPLAGALDTQYF.

This clone has more than one count but fewer than ten. The chain employs TRBV28 and TRBJ2-1; no clear D. Trimming stripped 6 bases from V and 5 bases from J, with 20 bases between. From germline, CDR1 is MDHEN and CDR2 SYDVKM. The CDR3 extends over 16 amino acids. The CDR3: CASSLSAAPLNNEQFF. CDR3 bases: TGTGCCAGCAGCCTCTCCGCGGCCCCGCTTAACAATGAGCAGTTCTTC.

This clone was observed a few times. This chain joins TRBV11-2 and TRBJ1-3; possibly TRBD1 for D (6 bases). Germline-derived CDR1 and CDR2 are SGHAT and FQNNGV. The CDR3 contains 14 residues. Trimming took 5 bases from V and 0 from J, leaving 8 bases between them. The CDR3 here is CASSQGTSGNTIYF. CDR3 DNA sequence: TGTGCCAGCAGCCAGGGGACCTCTGGAAACACCATATATTTT.

CDR3 sequence (DNA): TGTGCCAGCCAAGTCATAACCCCTAGCGGGGGGGCTCTGGGGGCCAACGTCCTGACTTTC. Amino acids: CASQVITPSGGALGANVLTF. The rearrangement uses TRBV6-7 and TRBJ2-6; 12 bases match TRBD2. TRBV6-7 is filed as an ORF, its function uncertain. CDR3 size: 20 residues. V shed 8 bases, J shed 4 bases, and the junction held 18 bases outside the gene matches.

The chain couples TRBV18 to TRBJ2-7; 7 positions match TRBD1. The CDR3 loop spans 15 amino acids. Germline V gene data show CDR1 as KGHSH and CDR2 as LQKENI. V lost 2 bases and J lost 0; bases outside the gene matches: 4. The CDR3 bases are TGTGCCAGCTCACCAGGGCAGGGGGTCTCCTACGAGCAGTACTTC. Translation: CASSPGQGVSYEQYF.

As regards this clone: The same CDR3 can be traced to other DNA sequences in this sample. This chain connects TRBV5-5 to TRBJ2-7, with a tentative D call TRBD1 (6 bases). This CDR3 is 14 amino acids long. Trimming took off 1 base at V and 0 bases at J, with 8 bases between the two ends. Germline CDR1 reads SGHKS; CDR2 reads YYEKEE (reference sequence). CDR3 nucleotides: TGTGCCAGCAGCTTGACAGGGAACTCCTACGAGCAGTACTTC. It translates to CASSLTGNSYEQYF.

The chain employs TRBV7-9 and TRBJ1-2; 9 bases align to TRBD1. The CDR3 covers 16 residues. V was pared by 3 bases and J by 5 bases, with 10 bases of the junction left unmatched. In germline, CDR1 is SEHNR, CDR2 FQNEAQ (reference sequence). The CDR3: CASSFLGTGLGYGYTF. The CDR3 DNA reads as TGTGCCAGCAGCTTCCTGGGGACAGGGCTTGGGTATGGCTACACCTTC.

Ten or more counts support this clone. V gene TRBV11-1 combines with J gene TRBJ2-7; possible D gene TRBD1, 6 bases. Trimming took off 6 bases at V and 7 bases at J, with 16 bases between the two ends. Germline values: CDR1 SGHAT, CDR2 FQDESV (reference sequence). The length of the CDR3 is 13 residues. The CDR3 loop reads CASRVQGRDEQYF. The CDR3 DNA reads TGTGCCAGCAGAGTGCAGGGGCGTGATGAGCAGTACTTC.

This clone appeared a single time. The rearrangement joins TRBV5-4 to TRBJ2-3, with a weak D call TRBD1 (5 bases). Germline-derived CDR1 and CDR2 are SGHNT and YYREEE (reference sequence). The CDR3 is 12 amino acids. V was cut by 5 bases and J by 10 bases, with 14 bases left in between. Here the CDR3 reads CASSEQADAQYF. DNA for the CDR3: TGTGCCAGCAGTGAACAGGCCGATGCGCAGTATTTT. Filled out from reference TRBV5-4 and TRBJ2-3, the complete variable domain reads ETGVTQSPTHLIKTRGQQVTLRCSSQSGHNTVSWYQQALGQGPQFIFQYYREEENGRGNFPPRFSGLQFPNYSSELNVNALELDDSALYLCASSEQADAQYFGPGTRLTVL.

Many counts were recorded for this clone. The chain combines TRBV2 with TRBJ2-7; 7 positions agree with TRBD2. V was pared by 10 bases and J by 0 bases, with 6 bases of the junction left unmatched. The germline gives CDR1 SNHLY, CDR2 FYNNEI. The CDR3 has 13 residues. This CDR3 is CAITAGDSYEQYF. CDR3 DNA sequence: TGTGCCATCACGGCGGGGGACTCCTACGAGCAGTACTTC.

The rearrangement joins TRBV7-2 to TRBJ2-5, with D perhaps matching TRBD2 (6 bases). Per the germline V gene, CDR1 is SGHTA and CDR2 is FQGNSA. The CDR3 sequence is 15 residues long. Trimming stripped 0 bases from V and 5 bases from J, with 13 bases between. The CDR3 region is CASSLALGGWETQYF. The CDR3 DNA sequence: TGTGCCAGCAGCTTAGCCTTGGGGGGTTGGGAGACCCAGTACTTC.

This clone was seen once. The chain carries TRBV19 and TRBJ1-1, with TRBD1 matching over 9 bases. Germline lookup yields CDR1 LNHDA and CDR2 SQIVND (reference sequence). This CDR3 is 14 amino acids long. The V and J ends lost 3 bases and 5 bases, in that order; junction bases with no gene match: 4. CDR3 sequence reads: CASSMIDRGTEAFF. The CDR3 DNA reads TGTGCCAGTAGTATGATCGACAGGGGGACTGAAGCTTTCTTT.